These 18 T cell receptor beta chains came from one sample sequenced in a study of blood T cell repertoires in COVID-19. Sequencing used immunoSEQ multiplex PCR; TCRdb keeps in-frame clones, though not all of them. The table lists about 220,000 clones, approximately 85% of them singletons. The sequenced material came from peripheral blood. These receptors all come from a woman in her 70s with COVID-19, enrolled during active disease.

V gene TRBV14 combines with J gene TRBJ2-3, with a tentative D call TRBD2 (6 bases). V shed 4 bases and J shed 3 bases, with 17 bases lying between them. The CDR3 totals 16 residues. Germline CDR1 and CDR2: SGHDN and FVKESK. The CDR3 region has the DNA TGTGCCAGCAGCCCATTGAACGGGGAGGTTACAGATACGCAGTATTTT. Translating it yields CASSPLNGEVTDTQYF. The full variable domain, with the rest looked up from reference TRBV14 and TRBJ2-3, is EAGVTQFPSHSVIEKGQTVTLRCDPISGHDNLYWYRRVMGKEIKFLLHFVKESKQDESGMPNNRFLAERTGGTYSTLKVQPAELEDSGVYFCASSPLNGEVTDTQYFGPGTRLTVL.

The V call is TRBV5-1, the J call TRBJ2-7, with 7 bases lining up with TRBD1. Germline V lookup: CDR1 SGHRS, CDR2 YFSETQ. V gave up 0 bases and J gave up 3 bases; unmatched junction bases: 6. This CDR3 comprises 15 residues. The CDR3 DNA reads TGCGCCAGCAGCTTGGGAGACAGGGAACACTACGAGCAGTACTTC. It encodes CASSLGDREHYEQYF.

The chain combines TRBV11-3 with TRBJ2-5; unclear D gene. CDR3 length: 14 amino acids. The V and J ends lost 4 bases and 0 bases respectively, with 9 bases between them. Germline V gene sequence: CDR1 SGHNT, CDR2 YENEEA. The CDR3 loop reads CASSSRSYQETQYF. The CDR3 bases are TGTGCCAGCAGCTCGAGATCGTACCAAGAGACCCAGTACTTC.

Concerning this clone: One junction end disagrees with the germline gene, perhaps due to a read error. V is TRBV7-7 and J is TRBJ1-3; D uncertain. From germline, CDR1 is SSHAT and CDR2 FNYEAQ (reference sequence). CDR3 size: 13 residues. Here the CDR3 reads CASSEAPRNTIYF. CDR3 bases: TGTGCTAGCAGCGAGGCCCCAAGAAACACCATATATTTT.

The chain is built from TRBV10-3 and TRBJ1-5; TRBD1 is a possible D gene (5 bases). Germline CDR1 is ENHRY and CDR2 is SYGVKD. The V gene lost 6 bases and the J gene lost 5 bases, with 17 bases spanning the gap. The CDR3 extends over 15 amino acids. CDR3 bases: TGTGCCATCAGGGCCGGGGCGGGGTCCGATCAGCCCCAGCATTTT. It specifies CAIRAGAGSDQPQHF.

This chain uses TRBV5-1 with TRBJ1-1; the match to TRBD1 covers 8 bases. Trimming took 4 bases from V and 6 from J; bases not matched to a gene: 5. The germline gives CDR1 SGHRS, CDR2 YFSETQ. The CDR3 is 13 amino acids. The CDR3 sequence: CASSPGQGAEAFF. In DNA form, the CDR3 reads TGCGCCAGCAGCCCAGGACAGGGCGCTGAAGCTTTCTTT.

The chain has TRBV5-4 and TRBJ2-7; TRBD2 agrees at 9 bases. Germline CDR1 is SGHNT and CDR2 is YYREEE (reference sequence). After removal of 4 bases from V and 5 bases from J, the junction contained 13 bases not matched to a gene. The CDR3 loop spans 16 amino acids. Written as DNA, the CDR3 is TGTGCCAGCAGCCTCGGTGGTAGCGGGAGTCTGAACGAGCAGTACTTC. As protein: CASSLGGSGSLNEQYF.

The chain recombines TRBV5-6 with TRBJ1-3; no clear D. V was cut by 2 bases and J by 0 bases, with 9 bases left in between. This CDR3 comprises 15 residues. Germline CDR1 SGHDT, CDR2 YYEEEE. CDR3 sequence (DNA): TGTGCCAGCAGCTTAGGAGTTCTCTCTGGAAACACCATATATTTT. Translating it yields CASSLGVLSGNTIYF.

V and J are TRBV5-1 and TRBJ1-4; D may be TRBD1 (5 bases). The germline V and J ends were trimmed by 0 bases and 5 bases, with 17 bases remaining between them. The germline V gene has CDR1 SGHRS and CDR2 YFSETQ. The CDR3 is 17 residues long. CDR3 sequence reads: CASSLGMTATSNEKLFF. The CDR3 nucleotides read TGCGCCAGCAGCTTGGGAATGACAGCTACCTCAAATGAAAAACTGTTTTTT. Together with reference TRBV5-1 and TRBJ1-4, the CDR3 gives the full variable domain: KAGVTQTPRYLIKTRGQQVTLSCSPISGHRSVSWYQQTPGQGLQFLFEYFSETQRNKGNFPGRFSGRQFSNSRSEMNVSTLELGDSALYLCASSLGMTATSNEKLFFGSGTQLSVL.

In its sample, this clone was seen a few times. J is TRBJ1-2 and V is TRBV3-1 (or the pseudogene TRBV3-2), with 8 bases fitting TRBD1. Germline CDR1 reads LGHDT; CDR2 reads YNNKEL (reference sequence). CDR3 length equals 15 residues. The J segment lost 7 bases and the V segment lost 1 base, leaving 8 bases of the junction unmatched. CDR3 bases: TGTGCCAGCAGCCAAGGGGCGCAGGGGGCTCTTGGCTACACCTTC. It encodes CASSQGAQGALGYTF.

The chain joins TRBV11-3 to TRBJ1-6; 7 nucleotides line up with TRBD1. The CDR3 sequence is 14 residues long. Per the germline V gene, CDR1 is SGHNT and CDR2 is YENEEA. V was pared by 5 bases and J by 4 bases, with 2 bases of the junction left unmatched. DNA for the CDR3: TGTGCCAGCAGCAGGGGACAGTATAATTCACCCCTCCACTTT. Translating gives CASSRGQYNSPLHF. Full variable domain (outside the CDR3, taken from reference TRBV11-3 and TRBJ1-6): EAGVVQSPRYKIIEKKQPVAFWCNPISGHNTLYWYLQNLGQGPELLIRYENEEAVDDSQLPKDRFSAERLKGVDSTLKIQPAELGDSAVYLCASSRGQYNSPLHFGNGTRLTVT.

V is TRBV2 and J is TRBJ1-2; no clear D. Germline loops: CDR1 SNHLY, CDR2 FYNNEI. The CDR3 loop spans 18 amino acids. The V and J ends lost 0 bases and 7 bases respectively, with 24 bases between them. CDR3 loop: CASSEALPLAGMVSGYTF. DNA for the CDR3: TGTGCCAGCAGTGAAGCGCTTCCTTTGGCAGGAATGGTCTCTGGCTACACCTTC.

Details on this clone: One end of the junction is discordant with germline, which a read error may explain. This rearrangement joins TRBV7-7 to TRBJ2-2, with a possible D match to TRBD1 (6 bases). Germline V CDR1 and CDR2: SSHAT, FNYEAQ (reference sequence). CDR3 length: 15 amino acids. This CDR3 reads CASSPDRINTGELFF. The CDR3 nucleotides read TGTGCTAGCAGCCCAGACAGGATAAACACCGGGGAGCTGTTTTTT.

The rearrangement links TRBV4-2 to TRBJ1-2, with 9 bases lining up with TRBD1. Germline V gives CDR1 LGHNA, CDR2 YNFKEQ. The CDR3 is 15 residues long. Losses at the gene ends were 0 bases for V and 6 bases for J; bases not matched to a gene: 5. The CDR3 region has the DNA TGTGCCAGCAGCCAAGAGTCCGGGACAGGGAATGGCTACACCTTC. Protein: CASSQESGTGNGYTF.

This clone was observed once. The CDR3 DNA sequence: TGTGCCACCAGTGAGTCTCGTTCCTTAAATCAGCCCCAGCATTTT. Translation: CATSESRSLNQPQHF. The rearrangement links TRBV24-1 to TRBJ1-5, with unresolved D. The germline V and J ends were trimmed by 4 bases and 4 bases, with 13 bases remaining between them. This CDR3 comprises 15 residues. Looked up from germline, CDR1 is KGHDR and CDR2 is SFDVKD.

This clone appeared a single time. The V and J genes are TRBV20-1 and TRBJ2-7; TRBD2 matches at 9 bases. CDR3 length: 17 residues. Germline-derived CDR1 and CDR2 are DFQATT and SNEGSKA (reference sequence). V shed 3 bases and J 7 bases; nucleotides not matched to a gene: 19. This CDR3 is CSASPGLAGSWSMEQYF. The CDR3 DNA sequence: TGCAGTGCTAGTCCGGGACTAGCTGGGTCATGGTCTATGGAGCAGTACTTC.

This clone was detected once. CDR3 nucleotide sequence: TGTGCCAGCAGCAATCCGGGACTAGCGACCAAGAGCTCCTACGAGCAGTACTTC. Its protein is CASSNPGLATKSSYEQYF. This chain links TRBV5-5 with TRBJ2-7; 10 bases match TRBD2. The V and J ends lost 4 bases and 0 bases, in that order; junction bases with no gene match: 13. Germline V CDR1 and CDR2: SGHKS, YYEKEE (reference sequence). The CDR3 has 18 residues.

This chain links TRBV4-2 with TRBJ2-2, with D possibly being TRBD2 (7 bases). The ends were cut back, 1 base at V and 7 bases at J, with 13 bases in the middle. Germline CDR1 reads LGHNA; CDR2 reads YNFKEQ. The CDR3 consists of 15 residues. The CDR3 nucleotides are TGTGCCAGCAGCCAAGTTTTGGGGGGGCGCGGGGAGCTGTTTTTT. This encodes CASSQVLGGRGELFF.